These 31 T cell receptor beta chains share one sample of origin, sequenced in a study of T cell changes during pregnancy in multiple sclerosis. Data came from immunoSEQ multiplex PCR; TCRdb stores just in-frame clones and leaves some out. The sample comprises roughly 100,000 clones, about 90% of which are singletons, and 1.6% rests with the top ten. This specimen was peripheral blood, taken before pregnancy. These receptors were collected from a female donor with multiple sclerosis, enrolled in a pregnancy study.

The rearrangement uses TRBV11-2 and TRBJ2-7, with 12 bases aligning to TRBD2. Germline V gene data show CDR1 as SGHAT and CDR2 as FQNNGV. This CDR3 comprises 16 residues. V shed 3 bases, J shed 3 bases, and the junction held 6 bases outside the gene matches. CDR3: CASSLLLAGGSYEQYF. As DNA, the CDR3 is TGTGCCAGCAGCTTGTTACTAGCGGGAGGAAGCTACGAGCAGTACTTC. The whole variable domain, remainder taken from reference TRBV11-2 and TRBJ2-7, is EAGVAQSPRYKIIEKRQSVAFWCNPISGHATLYWYQQILGQGPKLLIQFQNNGVVDDSQLPKDRFSAERLKGVDSTLKIQPAKLEDSAVYLCASSLLLAGGSYEQYFGPGTRLTVT.

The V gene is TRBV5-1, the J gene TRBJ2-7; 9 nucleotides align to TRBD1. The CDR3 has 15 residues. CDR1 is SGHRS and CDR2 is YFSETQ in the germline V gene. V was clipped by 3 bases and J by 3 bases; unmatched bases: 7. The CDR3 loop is CASSSGQGLYYEQYF. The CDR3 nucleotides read TGCGCCAGCAGCTCGGGACAGGGCCTCTACTACGAGCAGTACTTC.

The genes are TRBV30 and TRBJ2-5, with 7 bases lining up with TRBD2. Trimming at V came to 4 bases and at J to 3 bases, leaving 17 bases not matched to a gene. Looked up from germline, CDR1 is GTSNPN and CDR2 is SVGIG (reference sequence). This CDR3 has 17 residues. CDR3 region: CAWTERRVGRGKETQYF. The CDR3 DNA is TGTGCCTGGACCGAGAGGAGGGTGGGGCGGGGGAAAGAGACCCAGTACTTC.

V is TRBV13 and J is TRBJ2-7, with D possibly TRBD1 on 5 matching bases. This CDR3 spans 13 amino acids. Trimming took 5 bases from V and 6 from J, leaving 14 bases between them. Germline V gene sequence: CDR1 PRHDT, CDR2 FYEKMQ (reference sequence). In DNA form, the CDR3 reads TGTGCCAGCAGCCCAGGGTTTGTAGTCGAGCAGTACTTC. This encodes CASSPGFVVEQYF.

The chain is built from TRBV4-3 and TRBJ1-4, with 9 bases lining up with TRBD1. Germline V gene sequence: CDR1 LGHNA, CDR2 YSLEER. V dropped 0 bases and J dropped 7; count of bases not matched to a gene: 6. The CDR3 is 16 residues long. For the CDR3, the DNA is TGCGCCAGCAGCCAAGAGTGGGGACAGGGAGGTGAAAAACTGTTTTTT. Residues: CASSQEWGQGGEKLFF.

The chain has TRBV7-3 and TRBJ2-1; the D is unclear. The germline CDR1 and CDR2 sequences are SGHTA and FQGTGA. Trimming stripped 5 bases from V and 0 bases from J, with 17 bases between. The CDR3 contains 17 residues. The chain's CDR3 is CASSPPLTTFSYNEQFF. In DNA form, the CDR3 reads TGTGCCAGCAGCCCACCCCTTACTACCTTCTCCTACAATGAGCAGTTCTTC.

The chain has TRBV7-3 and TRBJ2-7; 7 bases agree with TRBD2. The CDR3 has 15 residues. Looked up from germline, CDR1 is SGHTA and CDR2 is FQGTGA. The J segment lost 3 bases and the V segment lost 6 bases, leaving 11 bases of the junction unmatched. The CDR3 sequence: CASSEAASGFYEQYF. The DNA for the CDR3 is TGTGCCAGCAGTGAGGCCGCTAGCGGCTTCTACGAGCAGTACTTC.

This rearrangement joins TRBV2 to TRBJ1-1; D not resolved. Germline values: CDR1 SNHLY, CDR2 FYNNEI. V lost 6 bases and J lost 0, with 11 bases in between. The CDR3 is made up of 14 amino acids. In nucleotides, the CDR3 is TGTGCCAGCAGGGTGAGAGGGATGAACACTGAAGCTTTCTTT. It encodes CASRVRGMNTEAFF.

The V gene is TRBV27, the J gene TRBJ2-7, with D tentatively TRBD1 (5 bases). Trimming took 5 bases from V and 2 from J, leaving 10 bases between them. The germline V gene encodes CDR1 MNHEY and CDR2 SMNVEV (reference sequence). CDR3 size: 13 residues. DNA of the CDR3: TGTGCCAGCAGTCCAGACAGAACCTACGAGCAGTACTTC. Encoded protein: CASSPDRTYEQYF.

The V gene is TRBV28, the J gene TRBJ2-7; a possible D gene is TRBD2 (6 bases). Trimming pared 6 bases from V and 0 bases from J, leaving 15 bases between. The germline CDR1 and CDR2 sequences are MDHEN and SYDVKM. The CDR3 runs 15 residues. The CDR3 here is CASRELAGVSYEQYF. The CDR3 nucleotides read TGTGCCAGCAGGGAACTAGCAGGTGTCTCCTACGAGCAGTACTTC. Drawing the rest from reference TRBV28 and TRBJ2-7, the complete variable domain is DVKVTQSSRYLVKRTGEKVFLECVQDMDHENMFWYRQDPGLGLRLIYFSYDVKMKEKGDIPEGYSVSREKKERFSLILESASTNQTSMYLCASRELAGVSYEQYFGPGTRLTVT.

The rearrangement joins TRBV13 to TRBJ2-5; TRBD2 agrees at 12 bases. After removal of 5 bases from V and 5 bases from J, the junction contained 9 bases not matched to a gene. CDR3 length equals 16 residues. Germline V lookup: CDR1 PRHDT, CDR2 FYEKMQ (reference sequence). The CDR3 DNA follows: TGTGCCAGCAGCCCCTCTAGCGGGGGGGCAGTGGAGACCCAGTACTTC. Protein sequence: CASSPSSGGAVETQYF. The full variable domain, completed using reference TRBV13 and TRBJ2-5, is AAGVIQSPRHLIKEKRETATLKCYPIPRHDTVYWYQQGPGQDPQFLISFYEKMQSDKGSIPDRFSAQQFSDYHSELNMSSLELGDSALYFCASSPSSGGAVETQYFGPGTRLLVL.

The CDR3 nucleotides read TGCGCCAGCAGCCCTCAGGGGGCGGCTGAAGCTTTCTTT. This translates into CASSPQGAAEAFF. This chain links TRBV4-1 with TRBJ1-1, with TRBD1 matching over 8 bases. J was trimmed by 6 bases and V by 4 bases; bases with no gene match: 4. From germline, CDR1 is MGHRA and CDR2 YSYEKL. The CDR3 covers 13 residues.

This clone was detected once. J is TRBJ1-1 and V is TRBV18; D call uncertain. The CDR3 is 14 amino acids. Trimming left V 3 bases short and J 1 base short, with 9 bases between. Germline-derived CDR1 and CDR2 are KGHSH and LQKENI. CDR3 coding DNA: TGTGCCAGCTCACCCGAGAGGGCGAACACTGAAGCTTTCTTT. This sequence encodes CASSPERANTEAFF.

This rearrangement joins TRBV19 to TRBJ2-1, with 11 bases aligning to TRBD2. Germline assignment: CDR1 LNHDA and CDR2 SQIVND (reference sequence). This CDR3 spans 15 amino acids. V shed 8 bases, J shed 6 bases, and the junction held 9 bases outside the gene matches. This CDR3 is CASSGIAGGLNEQFF. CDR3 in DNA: TGTGCCAGTTCTGGCATAGCGGGAGGGCTCAATGAGCAGTTCTTC. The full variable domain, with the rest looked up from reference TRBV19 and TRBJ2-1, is DGGITQSPKYLFRKEGQNVTLSCEQNLNHDAMYWYRQDPGQGLRLIYYSQIVNDFQKGDIAEGYSVSREKKESFPLTVTSAQKNPTAFYLCASSGIAGGLNEQFFGPGTRLTVL.

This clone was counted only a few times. For the CDR3, the DNA is TGTGCCAGCATGAGGGGGACAGGGGAGACCCAGTACTTC. Protein product: CASMRGTGETQYF. The V call is TRBV7-9, the J call TRBJ2-5; TRBD1 aligns across 9 bases. V trimming: 7 bases; J trimming: 5 bases; junction bases outside the gene matches: 5. This CDR3 contains 13 residues. Germline-derived CDR1 and CDR2 are SEHNR and FQNEAQ (reference sequence).

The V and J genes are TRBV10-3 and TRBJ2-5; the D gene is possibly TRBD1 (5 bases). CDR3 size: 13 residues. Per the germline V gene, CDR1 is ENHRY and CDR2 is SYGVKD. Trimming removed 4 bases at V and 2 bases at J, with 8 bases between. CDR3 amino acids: CAISGGTQETQYF. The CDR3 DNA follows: TGTGCCATCAGTGGGGGCACGCAAGAGACCCAGTACTTC.

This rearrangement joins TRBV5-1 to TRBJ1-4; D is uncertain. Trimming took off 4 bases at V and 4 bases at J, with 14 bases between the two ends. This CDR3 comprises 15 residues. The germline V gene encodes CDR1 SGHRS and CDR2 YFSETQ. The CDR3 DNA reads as TGCGCCAGCAGCCCGGAGGAGGGCCTTAATGAAAAACTGTTTTTT. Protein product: CASSPEEGLNEKLFF.

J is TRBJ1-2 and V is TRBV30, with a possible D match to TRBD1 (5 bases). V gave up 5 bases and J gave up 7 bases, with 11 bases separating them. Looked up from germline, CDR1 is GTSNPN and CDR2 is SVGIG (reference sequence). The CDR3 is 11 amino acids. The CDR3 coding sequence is TGTGCCTGGCTCAGGGTTGGTGGCTACACCTTC. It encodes CAWLRVGGYTF.

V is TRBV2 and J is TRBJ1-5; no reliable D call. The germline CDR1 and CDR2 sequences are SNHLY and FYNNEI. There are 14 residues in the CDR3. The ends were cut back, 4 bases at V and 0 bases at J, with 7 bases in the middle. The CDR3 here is CASSVTFSNQPQHF. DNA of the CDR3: TGTGCCAGCAGTGTGACATTTAGCAATCAGCCCCAGCATTTT. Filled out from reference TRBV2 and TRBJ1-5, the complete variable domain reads EPEVTQTPSHQVTQMGQEVILRCVPISNHLYFYWYRQILGQKVEFLVSFYNNEISEKSEIFDDQFSVERPDGSNFTLKIRSTKLEDSAMYFCASSVTFSNQPQHFGDGTRLSIL.

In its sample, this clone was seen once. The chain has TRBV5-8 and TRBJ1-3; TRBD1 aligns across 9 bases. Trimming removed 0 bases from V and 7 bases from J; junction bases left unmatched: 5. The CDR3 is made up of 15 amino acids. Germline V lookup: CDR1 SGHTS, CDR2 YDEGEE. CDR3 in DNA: TGTGCCAGCAGCTTGGCCGGGACAGGGAGGAACACCATATATTTT. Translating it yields CASSLAGTGRNTIYF. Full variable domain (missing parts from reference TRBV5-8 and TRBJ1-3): EAGVTQSPTHLIKTRGQQATLRCSPISGHTSVYWYQQALGLGLQFLLWYDEGEERNRGNFPPRFSGRQFPNYSSELNVNALELEDSALYLCASSLAGTGRNTIYFGEGSWLTVV.

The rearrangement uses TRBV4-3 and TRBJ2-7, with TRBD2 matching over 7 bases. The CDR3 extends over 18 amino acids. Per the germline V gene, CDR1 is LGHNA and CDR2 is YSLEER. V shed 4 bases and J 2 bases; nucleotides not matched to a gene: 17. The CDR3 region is CASSRGGRGGAATYEQYF. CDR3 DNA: TGCGCCAGCAGCCGGGGTGGAAGGGGAGGGGCTGCAACCTACGAGCAGTACTTC.

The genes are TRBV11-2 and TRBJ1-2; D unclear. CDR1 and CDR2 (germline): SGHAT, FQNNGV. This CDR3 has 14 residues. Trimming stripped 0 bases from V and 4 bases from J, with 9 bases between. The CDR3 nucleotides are TGTGCCAGCAGCTTAGATCCCAGATTCTATGGCTACACCTTC. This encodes CASSLDPRFYGYTF.

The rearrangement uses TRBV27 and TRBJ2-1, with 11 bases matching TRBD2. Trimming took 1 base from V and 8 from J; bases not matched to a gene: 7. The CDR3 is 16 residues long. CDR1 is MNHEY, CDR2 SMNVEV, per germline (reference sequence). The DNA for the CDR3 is TGTGCCAGCAGTTTATTGGATAGCGGGAGGGCCCATGAGCAGTTCTTC. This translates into CASSLLDSGRAHEQFF.

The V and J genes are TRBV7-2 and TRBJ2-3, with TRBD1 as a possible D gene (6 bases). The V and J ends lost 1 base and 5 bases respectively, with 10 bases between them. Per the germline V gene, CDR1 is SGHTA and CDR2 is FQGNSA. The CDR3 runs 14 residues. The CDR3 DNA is TGTGCCAGCAGCTTAGGGGGGCTTGGAGATACGCAGTATTTT. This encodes CASSLGGLGDTQYF.

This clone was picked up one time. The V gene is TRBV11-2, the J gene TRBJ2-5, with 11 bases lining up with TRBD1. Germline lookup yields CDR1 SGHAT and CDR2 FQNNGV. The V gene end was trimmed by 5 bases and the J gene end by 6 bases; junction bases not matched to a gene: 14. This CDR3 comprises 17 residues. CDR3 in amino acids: CASSTRDRDRGRKTQYF. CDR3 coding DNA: TGTGCCAGCAGCACCCGGGACCGGGACAGGGGGAGGAAGACCCAGTACTTC.

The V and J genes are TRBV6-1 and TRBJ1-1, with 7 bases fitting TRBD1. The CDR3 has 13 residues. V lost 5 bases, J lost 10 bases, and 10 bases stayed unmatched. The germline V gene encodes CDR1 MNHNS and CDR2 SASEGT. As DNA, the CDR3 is TGTGCCAGCAGTCCCGACGACAGGGCACGAGCTTTCTTT. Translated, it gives CASSPDDRARAFF.

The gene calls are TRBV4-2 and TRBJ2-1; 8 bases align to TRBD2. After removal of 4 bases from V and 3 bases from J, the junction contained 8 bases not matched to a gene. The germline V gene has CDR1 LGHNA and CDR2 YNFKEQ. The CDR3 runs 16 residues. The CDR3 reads CASSPHTSGYYNEQFF. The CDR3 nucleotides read TGTGCCAGCAGCCCCCATACTAGCGGTTACTACAATGAGCAGTTCTTC.

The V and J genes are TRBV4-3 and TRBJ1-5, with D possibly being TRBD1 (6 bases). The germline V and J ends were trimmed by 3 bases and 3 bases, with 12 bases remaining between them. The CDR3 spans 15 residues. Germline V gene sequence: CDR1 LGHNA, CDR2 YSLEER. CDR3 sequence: CASSHGGGDNQPQHF. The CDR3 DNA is TGCGCCAGCAGCCACGGCGGGGGCGACAATCAGCCCCAGCATTTT.

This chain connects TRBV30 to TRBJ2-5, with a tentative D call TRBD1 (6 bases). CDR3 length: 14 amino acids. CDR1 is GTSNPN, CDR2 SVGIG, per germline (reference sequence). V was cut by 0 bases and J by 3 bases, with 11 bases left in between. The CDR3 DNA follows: TGTGCCTGGAGTGTATCCGGGACAAAAGAGACCCAGTACTTC. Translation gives CAWSVSGTKETQYF.

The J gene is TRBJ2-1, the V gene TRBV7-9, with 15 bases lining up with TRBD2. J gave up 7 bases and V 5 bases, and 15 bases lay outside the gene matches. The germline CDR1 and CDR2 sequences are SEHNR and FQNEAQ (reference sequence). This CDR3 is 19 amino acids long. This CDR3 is CASSTPARTSGGAGNEQFF. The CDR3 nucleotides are TGTGCCAGCAGCACCCCTGCCCGGACTAGCGGGGGGGCTGGGAATGAGCAGTTCTTC.

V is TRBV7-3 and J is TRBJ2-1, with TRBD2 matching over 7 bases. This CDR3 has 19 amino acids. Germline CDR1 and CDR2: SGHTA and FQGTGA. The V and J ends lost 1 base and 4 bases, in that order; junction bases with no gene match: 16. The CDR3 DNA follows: TGTGCCAGCAGCTTAAGGGCGGGTAAAACTAGCGAGACTTACAATGAGCAGTTCTTC. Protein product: CASSLRAGKTSETYNEQFF.